Following are 29 T cell receptor beta chains from one sample sequenced in a study of blood T cell repertoires in COVID-19. The assay was immunoSEQ multiplex PCR, and TCRdb's table has in-frame clones only and misses some. The sample holds roughly 300,000 clones, 89% seen once. Input material: peripheral blood. These receptors were taken from a man aged 18 to 35 who had recovered from COVID-19.

The rearrangement joins TRBV27 to TRBJ1-1, with D tentatively TRBD1 (5 bases). From germline, CDR1 is MNHEY and CDR2 SMNVEV (reference sequence). Trimming removed 3 bases from V and 4 bases from J, with 9 bases in between. CDR3 length equals 13 residues. CDR3 region: CASSFPGGTEAFF. The CDR3 coding sequence is TGTGCCAGCAGTTTCCCGGGGGGCACTGAAGCTTTCTTT.

The chain links TRBV7-9 to TRBJ1-1; D gene ambiguous. Germline V gene data show CDR1 as SEHNR and CDR2 as FQNEAQ (reference sequence). Trimming took 3 bases from V and 2 from J, leaving 7 bases between them. This CDR3 has 13 amino acids. The DNA for the CDR3 is TGTGCCAGCAGCTTTGTAGTAAACACTGAAGCTTTCTTT. It codes for CASSFVVNTEAFF. Supplemented by reference TRBV7-9 and TRBJ1-1, the full variable domain reads DTGVSQNPRHKITKRGQNVTFRCDPISEHNRLYWYRQTLGQGPEFLTYFQNEAQLEKSRLLSDRFSAERPKGSFSTLEIQRTEQGDSAMYLCASSFVVNTEAFFGQGTRLTVV.

This clone was counted a single time. The chain recombines TRBV10-3 with TRBJ1-1; 7 positions agree with TRBD1. The CDR3 is made up of 12 amino acids. Trimming at V came to 8 bases and at J to 3 bases, leaving 3 bases not matched to a gene. Germline V CDR1 and CDR2: ENHRY, SYGVKD. CDR3 sequence (DNA): TGTGCCATCGGCAGGGGGGACACTGAAGCTTTCTTT. It encodes CAIGRGDTEAFF.

This chain joins TRBV7-9 and TRBJ1-1; TRBD1 agrees at 7 bases. CDR1 and CDR2 from the germline V gene are SEHNR and FQNEAQ (reference sequence). The trim removed 8 bases at V and 4 bases at J, leaving 10 bases unmatched. This CDR3 region has 14 residues. The CDR3 sequence: CASLLGGGITEAFF. In DNA form, the CDR3 reads TGTGCCAGCCTCCTAGGGGGCGGAATCACTGAAGCTTTCTTT.

This rearrangement joins TRBV18 to TRBJ1-4; unclear D gene. The CDR3 has 15 residues. The germline gives CDR1 KGHSH, CDR2 LQKENI. The V end was cut by 4 bases, the J end by 1 base, with 10 bases between. CDR3 sequence: CASSQSPGTNEKLFF. The CDR3 DNA is TGTGCCAGCTCACAGTCCCCAGGAACTAATGAAAAACTGTTTTTT.

V and J are TRBV5-4 and TRBJ1-5; 8 bases match TRBD1. Losses at the gene ends were 4 bases for V and 2 bases for J; bases not matched to a gene: 8. Germline V gene lookup returns CDR1 SGHNT and CDR2 YYREEE (reference sequence). The length of the CDR3 is 16 residues. In DNA, the CDR3 is TGTGCCAGCAGCGAGGGACCGGGACAGGGCAATCAGCCCCAGCATTTT. It is translated as CASSEGPGQGNQPQHF.

The chain links TRBV27 to TRBJ2-1, with D hard to call. The CDR3 length is 18 residues. From germline, CDR1 is MNHEY and CDR2 SMNVEV (reference sequence). The ends were cut back, 6 bases at V and 2 bases at J, with 23 bases in the middle. CDR3 nucleotides: TGTGCCAGCAGCCAAGGTCGCTCGAGCCTAACAGCCTACAATGAGCAGTTCTTC. Translation: CASSQGRSSLTAYNEQFF.

The chain is built from TRBV14 and TRBJ1-6; D call uncertain. This CDR3 region has 13 residues. Trimming cost V 0 bases and J 11 bases, with 8 bases left between them. Germline V lookup: CDR1 SGHDN, CDR2 FVKESK. CDR3 sequence reads: CASSQDLSAPLHF. CDR3 DNA: TGTGCCAGCAGCCAAGATCTGTCAGCACCCCTCCACTTT.

The chain employs TRBV11-2 and TRBJ2-4; TRBD1 matches at 8 bases. There are 13 residues in the CDR3. The V gene's germline CDR1 is SGHAT and CDR2 FQNNGV. With V trimmed by 5 bases and J by 9 bases, 6 bases remained unmatched. Here the CDR3 DNA reads TGTGCCAGCAGCCCCCCAGGGGGCCGCATTCAGTACTTC. This gives the protein CASSPPGGRIQYF.

V is TRBV11-2 and J is TRBJ1-2, with 7 bases identical to TRBD1. Germline lookup yields CDR1 SGHAT and CDR2 FQNNGV. J was trimmed by 6 bases and V by 3 bases; bases with no gene match: 10. The CDR3 length is 15 residues. CDR3 nucleotide sequence: TGTGCCAGCAGCTTGGCCAAAACAGGGGTAAATGGCTACACCTTC. Translating it yields CASSLAKTGVNGYTF. Together with reference TRBV11-2 and TRBJ1-2, the CDR3 gives the full variable domain: EAGVAQSPRYKIIEKRQSVAFWCNPISGHATLYWYQQILGQGPKLLIQFQNNGVVDDSQLPKDRFSAERLKGVDSTLKIQPAKLEDSAVYLCASSLAKTGVNGYTFGSGTRLTVV.

This chain uses TRBV5-6 with TRBJ2-7, with 10 bases matching TRBD1. In germline, CDR1 is SGHDT, CDR2 YYEEEE. This CDR3 has 15 residues. V lost 4 bases, J lost 2 bases, and 6 bases stayed unmatched. CDR3 sequence: CASSLGTGVPYEQYF. DNA of the CDR3: TGTGCCAGCAGCCTCGGGACAGGGGTACCCTACGAGCAGTACTTC.

This clone turned up a few times. The chain has TRBV2 and TRBJ2-7, with 7 nucleotides matching TRBD2. V lost 4 bases, J lost 6 bases, and 3 bases stayed unmatched. CDR3 length: 12 residues. The germline V gene has CDR1 SNHLY and CDR2 FYNNEI. The DNA of the CDR3 is TGTGCCAGCAGTGTCGGGGGGATCGAGCAGTACTTC. This encodes CASSVGGIEQYF.

The CDR3 protein is CASSFGQDGEKLFF. The CDR3 DNA sequence: TGCGCCAGCAGCTTCGGACAGGACGGTGAAAAACTGTTTTTT. The chain combines TRBV5-1 with TRBJ1-4; 7 nucleotides line up with TRBD1. The CDR3 runs to 14 residues. CDR1 SGHRS and CDR2 YFSETQ come from the germline V gene. Unmatched junction bases numbered 5, after V lost 2 bases and J lost 7 bases.

The chain recombines TRBV7-9 with TRBJ2-1; TRBD1 agrees at 8 bases. Germline CDR1 is SEHNR and CDR2 is FQNEAQ (reference sequence). With 2 bases clipped from V and 7 bases from J, the junction kept 4 bases outside the gene matches. CDR3 length: 14 amino acids. As DNA, the CDR3 is TGTGCCAGCAGCTTACAGGGGGCCGGGAATGAGCAGTTCTTC. Its protein product is CASSLQGAGNEQFF.

The V gene is TRBV18, the J gene TRBJ1-1; possible D gene TRBD1, 5 bases. Germline CDR1 is KGHSH and CDR2 is LQKENI. Trimming shortened V by 3 bases and J by 1 base, and 9 bases separated the two germline ends. The CDR3 runs 14 residues. CDR3 coding DNA: TGTGCCAGCTCACCCAGGGCAGCGAACACTGAAGCTTTCTTT. Translating gives CASSPRAANTEAFF.

This clone was seen a single time. V gene TRBV4-3 combines with J gene TRBJ1-2; D perhaps matches TRBD1 (5 bases). With 3 bases removed from V and 3 bases from J, the gap between germline ends came to 20 bases. The CDR3 sequence is 17 residues long. Germline loops: CDR1 LGHNA, CDR2 YSLEER. The CDR3 DNA reads TGCGCCAGCAGCCACCGGAACCTACAGGCCCCGGACTATGGCTACACCTTC. Translated, it gives CASSHRNLQAPDYGYTF.

V is TRBV2 and J is TRBJ2-1; D not certain. Looked up from germline, CDR1 is SNHLY and CDR2 is FYNNEI. V was trimmed by 3 bases and J by 0 bases, leaving 9 bases between them. The length of the CDR3 is 15 residues. This CDR3 is CASSDGGSSYNEQFF. The CDR3 DNA reads TGTGCCAGCAGTGATGGCGGTAGCTCCTACAATGAGCAGTTCTTC.

The chain joins TRBV7-3 to TRBJ2-7, with TRBD1 identical over 8 bases. Germline V gives CDR1 SGHTA, CDR2 FQGTGA. Germline trimming cut 5 bases from V and 1 base from J; bases unmatched to any gene: 4. The CDR3 spans 14 residues. The CDR3 DNA reads as TGTGCCAGCAGCGACGGGACAGGATCCTACGAGCAGTACTTC. Protein product: CASSDGTGSYEQYF.

J is TRBJ2-7 and V is TRBV11-1, with 8 bases matching TRBD1. The V segment lost 5 bases and the J segment 4 bases; nucleotides outside the gene matches: 10. CDR1 SGHAT and CDR2 FQDESV come from the germline V gene (reference sequence). The CDR3 is made up of 15 amino acids. The DNA for the CDR3 is TGTGCCAGCAGCCGCGGACAGGGTGTTTCTTACGAGCAGTACTTC. Translating it yields CASSRGQGVSYEQYF.

The chain has TRBV27 and TRBJ2-7; D is perhaps TRBD1 (5 bases). Germline CDR1 MNHEY, CDR2 SMNVEV (reference sequence). The V gene lost 3 bases and the J gene lost 5 bases, with 11 bases spanning the gap. The CDR3 spans 13 residues. As DNA, the CDR3 is TGTGCCAGCAGTTTGTCAGGGAATCACGAGCAGTACTTC. Translating it yields CASSLSGNHEQYF.

The chain couples TRBV18 to TRBJ1-1; D is unresolved. V gave up 3 bases and J gave up 1 base, with 9 bases separating them. This CDR3 has 14 residues. Germline CDR1 is KGHSH and CDR2 is LQKENI. The CDR3 loop reads CASSPGDGNTEAFF. The CDR3 DNA follows: TGTGCCAGCTCACCCGGAGACGGGAACACTGAAGCTTTCTTT.

V and J are TRBV29-1 and TRBJ2-7; D is unresolved. Per the germline V gene, CDR1 is SQVTM and CDR2 is ANQGSEA. Deletions cut 6 bases from V and 3 bases from J, with 9 bases between. CDR3 size: 11 residues. CDR3 loop: CSVRNGYEQYF. DNA for the CDR3: TGCAGCGTCAGGAATGGCTACGAGCAGTACTTC.

The rearrangement links TRBV18 to TRBJ2-3; 7 bases align to TRBD2. The CDR3 extends over 12 amino acids. With 3 bases clipped from V and 10 bases from J, the junction kept 4 bases outside the gene matches. Per germline, CDR1 KGHSH and CDR2 LQKENI. CDR3 sequence (DNA): TGTGCCAGCTCACCCGACCGGGAGGCGCAGTATTTT. Its protein product is CASSPDREAQYF. The complete variable domain, with remaining parts taken from reference TRBV18 and TRBJ2-3, reads NAGVMQNPRHLVRRRGQEARLRCSPMKGHSHVYWYRQLPEEGLKFMVYLQKENIIDESGMPKERFSAEFPKEGPSILRIQQVVRGDSAAYFCASSPDREAQYFGPGTRLTVL.

The V call is TRBV9, the J call TRBJ1-1, with D perhaps TRBD1 (5 bases). The germline V gene has CDR1 SGDLS and CDR2 YYNGEE. Deletions cut 6 bases from V and 1 base from J, with 10 bases between. There are 13 residues in the CDR3. The CDR3 sequence: CASNVGGNTEAFF. The CDR3 DNA reads as TGTGCCAGCAACGTCGGGGGGAACACTGAAGCTTTCTTT. The variable domain in full, completed from reference TRBV9 and TRBJ1-1, reads DSGVTQTPKHLITATGQRVTLRCSPRSGDLSVYWYQQSLDQGLQFLIQYYNGEERAKGNILERFSAQQFPDLHSELNLSSLELGDSALYFCASNVGGNTEAFFGQGTRLTVV.

In its sample, this clone was seen once. This chain connects TRBV10-3 to TRBJ2-3; 7 bases line up with TRBD2. The junction had 7 bases not matched to a gene; V was cut back by 4 bases and J by 0 bases. This CDR3 comprises 16 residues. Germline V gene lookup returns CDR1 ENHRY and CDR2 SYGVKD. CDR3 coding DNA: TGTGCCATCAGTGGCCAGCGGGACGGGAGCACAGATACGCAGTATTTT. Encoded protein: CAISGQRDGSTDTQYF.

The CDR3 here is CASSYYEDYEQYF. The DNA of the CDR3 is TGTGCCAGCAGTTACTATGAGGACTACGAGCAGTACTTC. The chain couples TRBV6-5 to TRBJ2-7; the D is unclear. V was trimmed by 1 base and J by 3 bases, leaving 7 bases between them. CDR1 MNHEY and CDR2 SVGAGI come from the germline V gene. The CDR3 covers 13 residues.

The rearrangement joins TRBV4-1 to TRBJ1-2; 7 nucleotides line up with TRBD1. CDR3 size: 17 residues. Germline values: CDR1 MGHRA, CDR2 YSYEKL. The V and J ends lost 0 bases and 8 bases, in that order; junction bases with no gene match: 15. The CDR3 reads CASSQDQTGRTTWGYTF. In nucleotides, the CDR3 is TGCGCCAGCAGCCAAGATCAGACAGGGCGAACTACATGGGGCTACACCTTC.

Regarding this clone: This sample also contains other DNA sequences that code for the same CDR3. The chain employs TRBV20-1 and TRBJ1-2; D not resolved. This CDR3 contains 9 residues. Per the germline V gene, CDR1 is DFQATT and CDR2 is SNEGSKA (reference sequence). Between the trimmed V and J ends, which lost 6 bases and 6 bases, there was a span of 5 bases. The CDR3 DNA is TGCAGTGCAGAGGATGGCTACACCTTC. It is translated as CSAEDGYTF.

This clone came up once. The chain uses TRBV25-1 and TRBJ2-7; D uncertain. There are 12 residues in the CDR3. Germline V lookup: CDR1 MGHDK, CDR2 SYGVNS. V was cut by 0 bases and J by 4 bases, with 4 bases left in between. The CDR3 region has the DNA TGTGCCAGCAGTGAATATCGGTACGAGCAGTACTTC. Encoded protein: CASSEYRYEQYF.